Presented here are 17 T cell receptor beta chains from one specimen sequenced in a study of blood T cell repertoires in COVID-19 (TCRdb year 2020). The library relied on the immunoSEQ multiplex PCR assay. TCRdb took this table from immuneACCESS and kept in-frame rearrangements with V and J called. Such tables lack part of the clones; where checked against another copy, unresolved V genes explain under half of the gap, and the rest is unexplained. The sample profile shows 300,000 to 350,000 clones; around 90% of them were found once. The top ten clones comprise 6% to 7% of the sample. Input material: peripheral blood. These receptors came from a woman younger than 45 with COVID-19, enrolled during active disease.

This clone has a single count. The V and J genes are TRBV21-1 and TRBJ1-3. TRBV21-1 is deemed a pseudogene. The CDR3 consists of 13 residues. This CDR3 reads CASSKLSGNTIYF. For the CDR3, the DNA is TGTGCCAGCAGCAAACTCTCTGGAAACACCATATATTTT.

The chain recombines TRBV5-8 with TRBJ1-5; D might be TRBD1 (5 bases). V lost 0 bases and J 7 bases, leaving 11 bases between the germline ends. There are 14 residues in the CDR3. Germline CDR1 and CDR2: SGHTS and YDEGEE. In DNA, the CDR3 is TGTGCCAGCAGCTTGGTTGGGGGGAACCAGCCCCAGCATTTT. Protein sequence: CASSLVGGNQPQHF.

Remarks on this clone: Other DNA sequences of this sample code for an identical CDR3. V is TRBV28 and J is TRBJ1-5, with 7 bases that match TRBD1. The V segment lost 3 bases and the J segment 4 bases; nucleotides outside the gene matches: 0. CDR1 is MDHEN and CDR2 is SYDVKM in the germline V gene. The CDR3 is made up of 13 amino acids. The CDR3 nucleotides are TGTGCCAGCAGTTTGGACAGGAATCAGCCCCAGCATTTT. This sequence encodes CASSLDRNQPQHF.

The J gene is TRBJ1-2, the V gene TRBV6-2 or TRBV6-3; D gene unclear. V gave up 0 bases and J gave up 3 bases, with 17 bases separating them. CDR1 and CDR2 (germline): MNHEY, SVGEGT. This CDR3 region has 17 residues. In nucleotides, the CDR3 is TGTGCCAGCAGTTACTCTTTCGGGCCGGAGGCCTACTATGGCTACACCTTC. Amino acid sequence: CASSYSFGPEAYYGYTF.

The chain recombines TRBV7-3 with TRBJ2-3, with a possible D match to TRBD1 (5 bases). The V end was cut by 2 bases, the J end by 4 bases, with 19 bases between. The germline V gene has CDR1 SGHTA and CDR2 FQGTGA. The CDR3 spans 17 residues. This CDR3 is CASSLHGAGILPDTQYF. In DNA form, the CDR3 reads TGTGCCAGCAGCTTACACGGTGCAGGGATTTTGCCAGATACGCAGTATTTT.

The chain is built from TRBV28 and TRBJ1-5, with TRBD1 matching 11 bases. V lost 6 bases and J lost 5; bases outside the gene matches: 6. The germline CDR1 and CDR2 sequences are MDHEN and SYDVKM. The CDR3 extends over 15 amino acids. The CDR3 DNA reads TGTGCCAGCAGGCGAGGACAGGGGGCTCATCAGCCCCAGCATTTT. Its translation is CASRRGQGAHQPQHF.

CDR3 coding DNA: TGCGCCAGCAGCTTTGAGACAGGGGGTTGGAATGAGCAGTTCTTC. Its protein product is CASSFETGGWNEQFF. The J gene is TRBJ2-1, the V gene TRBV5-1; 9 positions agree with TRBD1. Trimming at V came to 2 bases and at J to 7 bases, leaving 7 bases not matched to a gene. Germline lookup yields CDR1 SGHRS and CDR2 YFSETQ. There are 15 residues in the CDR3.

DNA of the CDR3: TGTGCCAGCAAAAGAGTAGTACAGGGGCATGGCTACACCTTC. Residues: CASKRVVQGHGYTF. The chain employs TRBV7-2 and TRBJ1-2; 7 bases line up with TRBD1. Trimming cost V 7 bases and J 6 bases; bases outside gene matches: 11. The CDR3 contains 14 residues. Germline V gives CDR1 SGHTA, CDR2 FQGNSA.

V gene TRBV5-1 combines with J gene TRBJ1-4; 7 positions match TRBD1. The CDR3 is made up of 16 amino acids. J gave up 0 bases and V 4 bases, and 6 bases lay outside the gene matches. Germline V gene lookup returns CDR1 SGHRS and CDR2 YFSETQ. Here the CDR3 reads CASSGGTVSTNEKLFF. The DNA for the CDR3 is TGCGCCAGCAGCGGGGGGACAGTCTCAACTAATGAAAAACTGTTTTTT. The full variable domain, with the rest looked up from reference TRBV5-1 and TRBJ1-4, is KAGVTQTPRYLIKTRGQQVTLSCSPISGHRSVSWYQQTPGQGLQFLFEYFSETQRNKGNFPGRFSGRQFSNSRSEMNVSTLELGDSALYLCASSGGTVSTNEKLFFGSGTQLSVL.

The genes are TRBV25-1 and TRBJ1-6; D is undetermined. The CDR3 has 14 residues. Deletions cut 4 bases from V and 5 bases from J, with 9 bases between. Germline V gives CDR1 MGHDK, CDR2 SYGVNS. CDR3 residues: CASSGEAHNSPLHF. CDR3 sequence (DNA): TGTGCCAGCAGTGGCGAGGCCCATAATTCACCCCTCCACTTT.

The rearrangement uses TRBV5-8 and TRBJ2-5; 15 nucleotides align to TRBD2. V shed 4 bases, J shed 6 bases, and the junction held 4 bases outside the gene matches. CDR1 and CDR2 (germline): SGHTS, YDEGEE. The CDR3 consists of 15 residues. The CDR3 reads CASSRGLAGGKTQYF. The CDR3 nucleotides are TGTGCCAGCAGCCGTGGACTAGCGGGAGGGAAGACCCAGTACTTC. The full variable domain, rest sourced from reference TRBV5-8 and TRBJ2-5, is EAGVTQSPTHLIKTRGQQATLRCSPISGHTSVYWYQQALGLGLQFLLWYDEGEERNRGNFPPRFSGRQFPNYSSELNVNALELEDSALYLCASSRGLAGGKTQYFGPGTRLLVL.

J is TRBJ2-2 and V is TRBV27, with 10 bases aligning to TRBD1. This CDR3 is 18 amino acids long. Germline CDR1 and CDR2: MNHEY and SMNVEV (reference sequence). Trimming removed 5 bases from V and 3 bases from J; junction bases left unmatched: 12. This CDR3 is CASSDSPPGQGYTGELFF. The CDR3 DNA reads TGTGCCAGCAGTGACTCCCCCCCGGGACAGGGGTACACCGGGGAGCTGTTTTTT.

This clone was picked up one time. The chain couples TRBV15 to TRBJ2-1, with TRBD2 matching over 9 bases. The V gene end was trimmed by 6 bases and the J gene end by 6 bases; junction bases not matched to a gene: 6. The CDR3 totals 14 residues. Germline-derived CDR1 and CDR2 are LNHNV and YYDKDF (reference sequence). The CDR3 loop reads CATSPTSGPNEQFF. CDR3 sequence (DNA): TGTGCCACCAGTCCGACTAGCGGTCCCAATGAGCAGTTCTTC. Looking up the rest from reference TRBV15 and TRBJ2-1 gives the full variable domain: DAMVIQNPRYQVTQFGKPVTLSCSQTLNHNVMYWYQQKSSQAPKLLFHYYDKDFNNEADTPDNFQSRRPNTSFCFLDIRSPGLGDTAMYLCATSPTSGPNEQFFGPGTRLTVL.

The chain couples TRBV15 to TRBJ2-7, with D tentatively TRBD1 (6 bases). This CDR3 contains 15 residues. Per the germline V gene, CDR1 is LNHNV and CDR2 is YYDKDF (reference sequence). Trimming shortened V by 3 bases and J by 2 bases, and 14 bases separated the two germline ends. CDR3 sequence reads: CATSRNRDTTYEQYF. CDR3 DNA: TGTGCCACCAGCAGGAACAGGGATACCACCTACGAGCAGTACTTC.

This rearrangement joins TRBV5-6 to TRBJ2-5, with D perhaps matching TRBD1 (6 bases). This CDR3 comprises 13 residues. V lost 4 bases and J 5 bases, leaving 12 bases between the germline ends. CDR1 and CDR2 from the germline V gene are SGHDT and YYEEEE. The CDR3 reads CASSLGQFETQYF. In DNA form, the CDR3 reads TGTGCCAGCAGCCTAGGACAGTTTGAGACCCAGTACTTC.

This chain joins TRBV6-5 and TRBJ2-1; 7 bases align to TRBD2. There are 16 residues in the CDR3. V dropped 0 bases and J dropped 2; count of bases not matched to a gene: 4. CDR1 is MNHEY, CDR2 SVGAGI, per germline. DNA for the CDR3: TGTGCCAGCAGTTACTCGGCTAGCGGTACCTACAATGAGCAGTTCTTC. Protein product: CASSYSASGTYNEQFF.

V gene TRBV29-1 combines with J gene TRBJ1-4, with a weak D call TRBD1 (5 bases). Germline-derived CDR1 and CDR2 are SQVTM and ANQGSEA. The CDR3 runs to 17 residues. V was pared by 8 bases and J by 2 bases, with 24 bases between. CDR3 protein: CSSPRGDPGLTNEKLFF. The CDR3 region has the DNA TGCAGCTCCCCCCGGGGGGATCCCGGGCTGACTAATGAAAAACTGTTTTTT. The complete variable domain, with remaining parts taken from reference TRBV29-1 and TRBJ1-4, reads SAVISQKPSRDICQRGTSLTIQCQVDSQVTMMFWYRQQPGQSLTLIATANQGSEATYESGFVIDKFPISRPNLTFSTLTVSNMSPEDSSIYLCSSPRGDPGLTNEKLFFGSGTQLSVL.